Listed here are 3 T cell receptor beta chains from one sample, sequenced in a study of T cell changes during pregnancy in multiple sclerosis. Measured with immunoSEQ multiplex PCR; TCRdb has only the in-frame clones, and not every one. The table lists 39,000 or so clones, 92% of them singletons, with more than 20% in the top ten. This sample comprised CD8+ T cells from peripheral blood mononuclear cells, obtained before pregnancy. The receptors originated from a female donor with multiple sclerosis, enrolled in a pregnancy study.

J is TRBJ1-3 and V is TRBV7-8; possibly TRBD1 for D (6 bases). Germline values: CDR1 SGHVS, CDR2 FQNEAQ. The CDR3 spans 20 residues. Trimming took 2 bases from V and 2 from J, leaving 25 bases between them. CDR3 sequence reads: CASSLNGGGALPAPGNTIYF. The CDR3 DNA reads as TGTGCCAGCAGCTTAAACGGCGGGGGGGCCCTGCCGGCTCCTGGAAACACCATATATTTT.

V and J are TRBV29-1 and TRBJ2-7; TRBD2 aligns across 13 bases. This CDR3 comprises 14 residues. Trimming took 6 bases from V and 0 from J; bases not matched to a gene: 2. Germline lookup yields CDR1 SQVTM and CDR2 ANQGSEA. CDR3 bases: TGCAGCGTGACTAGCGGGGGGACCTCCTACGAGCAGTACTTC. Translated: CSVTSGGTSYEQYF.

This chain connects TRBV6-1 to TRBJ2-1, with 9 bases lining up with TRBD2. The CDR3 runs 16 residues. Germline lookup yields CDR1 MNHNS and CDR2 SASEGT. Unmatched junction bases numbered 9, after V lost 0 bases and J lost 9 bases. The CDR3 coding sequence is TGTGCCAGCAGTGAAGCGCCTAGCGGGGCCGGGGGTGAGCAGTTCTTC. As protein: CASSEAPSGAGGEQFF.